One and the same sample provided the 17 T cell receptor beta chains below, sequenced in a study of early T cells in non-severe SARS-CoV-2 infection (dated by TCRdb to the early 2020s). Library preparation used 5' RACE. The sequencing machine was a NextSeq 500. TCRdb ran its own pipeline on the public reads, namely fastp trimming at Q25 and MiXCR clone calling, and kept in-frame beta chains. Rows merge per CDR3 protein into single entries with the most common DNA and genes. Across this sample there are tens of thousands of distinct CDR3 sequences, with less than 15% seen only once. The ten largest make up 4% to 5.5% of the sample. Material: whole blood. Receptor source: an adult who was a healthcare worker with PCR-confirmed SARS-CoV-2 infection or an uninfected control (not recorded which).

The table lists this clonotype with a few counts. V and J are TRBV10-2 and TRBJ1-6; TRBD1 might be the D (6 bases). The CDR3 has 13 residues. Germline CDR1 WSHSY, CDR2 SAAADI. Trimming took 9 bases from V and 8 from J, leaving 14 bases between them. The CDR3 sequence is CASRGLGDSPLHF. CDR3 bases: TGCGCCAGTCGGGGGCTCGGGGATTCACCCCTCCACTTT.

The chain carries TRBV9 and TRBJ2-3; D may match TRBD1 or TRBD2 (6 bases each). V gave up 6 bases and J gave up 0 bases, with 14 bases separating them. Germline-derived CDR1 and CDR2 are SGDLS and YYNGEE. The CDR3 sequence is 15 residues long. The CDR3 is CASTWRGESTDTQYF. The CDR3 DNA follows: TGTGCCAGCACTTGGAGGGGGGAAAGCACAGATACGCAGTATTTT.

In this sample, this clonotype turned up many times. This chain uses TRBV3-1 with TRBJ2-2; D may be TRBD2 (7 bases). Trimming left V 4 bases short and J 2 bases short, with 17 bases between. Germline-derived CDR1 and CDR2 are LGHDT and YNNKEL (reference sequence). The CDR3 has 17 amino acids. The CDR3 here is CASSRGLLAANTGELFF. DNA for the CDR3: TGTGCCAGCAGCCGGGGGCTCCTAGCGGCCAACACCGGGGAGCTGTTTTTT.

The chain carries TRBV5-1 and TRBJ2-7; D remains ambiguous. There are 9 residues in the CDR3. Trimming cost V 9 bases and J 6 bases, with 7 bases left between them. Looked up from germline, CDR1 is SGHRS and CDR2 is YFSETQ. The CDR3 DNA reads TGCGCCATCCTCGTCGAGCAGTACTTC. The encoded protein is CAILVEQYF.

V and J are TRBV11-3 and TRBJ1-1; D unresolved. Per the germline V gene, CDR1 is SGHNT and CDR2 is YENEEA. The CDR3 consists of 12 residues. Trimming removed 6 bases from V and 1 base from J, with 6 bases in between. CDR3 sequence: CASRRPNTEAFF. The DNA for the CDR3 is TGTGCCAGCAGAAGGCCGAACACTGAAGCTTTCTTT.

This clonotype was observed at least ten times. The chain joins TRBV20-1 to TRBJ2-4; the D is unclear. The V end was cut by 4 bases, the J end by 2 bases, with 12 bases between. The germline gives CDR1 DFQATT, CDR2 SNEGSKA (reference sequence). The CDR3 length is 14 residues. CDR3 sequence reads: CSANEATPKNIQYF. The CDR3 DNA is TGCAGTGCTAACGAGGCAACTCCCAAAAACATTCAGTACTTC.

DNA of the CDR3: TGCAGCGTTGAAAGTCCAAACGAGGACATTCAGTACTTC. Encoded protein: CSVESPNEDIQYF. The chain has TRBV29-1 and TRBJ2-4; D unresolved. CDR3 length equals 13 residues. Per the germline V gene, CDR1 is SQVTM and CDR2 is ANQGSEA. Trimming left V 2 bases short and J 8 bases short, with 13 bases between. The full variable domain, with the rest looked up from reference TRBV29-1 and TRBJ2-4, is SAVISQKPSRDICQRGTSLTIQCQVDSQVTMMFWYRQQPGQSLTLIATANQGSEATYESGFVIDKFPISRPNLTFSTLTVSNMSPEDSSIYLCSVESPNEDIQYFGAGTRLSVL.

This clonotype was seen more than once but under ten times. The chain couples TRBV7-2 to TRBJ2-6; D might be TRBD1 (5 bases). The CDR3 consists of 16 residues. Germline V CDR1 and CDR2: SGHTA, FQGNSA. V was trimmed by 1 base and J by 2 bases, leaving 9 bases between them. The CDR3 bases are TGTGCCAGCAGCTTAGAAGGGGTTCCTGGGGCCAACGTCCTGACTTTC. It specifies CASSLEGVPGANVLTF. Drawing the rest from reference TRBV7-2 and TRBJ2-6, the complete variable domain is GAGVSQSPSNKVTEKGKDVELRCDPISGHTALYWYRQSLGQGLEFLIYFQGNSAPDKSGLPSDRFSAERTGGSVSTLTIQRTQQEDSAVYLCASSLEGVPGANVLTFGAGSRLTVL.

A few counts support this clonotype. The chain combines TRBV6-1 with TRBJ2-7, with TRBD1 matching over 8 bases. V dropped 1 base and J dropped 0; count of bases not matched to a gene: 14. The germline CDR1 and CDR2 sequences are MNHNS and SASEGT. This CDR3 spans 19 amino acids. CDR3 coding DNA: TGTGCCAGCAGTGAAGAAGGGTGGACAGGGACCGTCCTCTCCTACGAGCAGTACTTC. It yields the protein CASSEEGWTGTVLSYEQYF.

This clonotype was recorded at least ten times. CDR3 loop: CASSLGGLAGGPGNNEQFF. CDR3 DNA sequence: TGTGCCAGCAGCTTGGGGGGACTAGCGGGAGGGCCCGGGAACAATGAGCAGTTCTTC. The rearrangement uses TRBV7-9 and TRBJ2-1, with 16 positions matching TRBD2. Germline CDR1 and CDR2: SEHNR and FQNEAQ (reference sequence). There are 19 residues in the CDR3. With V trimmed by 3 bases and J by 5 bases, 10 bases remained unmatched. The entire variable domain, with the rest obtained from reference TRBV7-9 and TRBJ2-1, is as follows: DTGVSQNPRHKITKRGQNVTFRCDPISEHNRLYWYRQTLGQGPEFLTYFQNEAQLEKSRLLSDRFSAERPKGSFSTLEIQRTEQGDSAMYLCASSLGGLAGGPGNNEQFFGPGTRLTVL.

The sample holds many counts of this clonotype. The rearrangement links TRBV20-1 to TRBJ2-3; 11 nucleotides line up with TRBD2. The ends lost 6 bases at V and 3 bases at J; junction bases unmatched: 8. The germline gives CDR1 DFQATT, CDR2 SNEGSKA (reference sequence). The CDR3 totals 15 residues. CDR3 nucleotides: TGCAGTGCCTTGAGTGGGACTAGCGGAACAGATACGCAGTATTTT. The encoded protein is CSALSGTSGTDTQYF.

This clonotype turned up a few times. This chain joins TRBV6-6 and TRBJ2-4, with 8 nucleotides matching TRBD1. CDR3 length: 14 amino acids. V shed 9 bases and J 2 bases; nucleotides not matched to a gene: 6. Germline lookup yields CDR1 MNHNY and CDR2 SVGAGI (reference sequence). CDR3 sequence reads: CASLRTGSKNIQYF. As DNA, the CDR3 is TGTGCCAGTCTGAGGACAGGGTCCAAAAACATTCAGTACTTC.

This clonotype showed up many times. The chain employs TRBV4-2 and TRBJ2-7, with TRBD1 as a possible D gene (5 bases). V lost 1 base to trimming and J lost 6 bases, with 16 bases between them. Germline loops: CDR1 LGHNA, CDR2 YNFKEQ. CDR3 length: 15 residues. The CDR3 DNA sequence: TGTGCCAGCAGCCAAGTTAATGGGCAGGGCGGCGAGCAGTACTTC. This encodes CASSQVNGQGGEQYF.

This clonotype was seen many times. The J gene is TRBJ2-3, the V gene TRBV7-8; 13 nucleotides match TRBD2. After removal of 5 bases from V and 1 base from J, the junction contained 3 bases not matched to a gene. The CDR3 covers 16 residues. The germline gives CDR1 SGHVS, CDR2 FQNEAQ. CDR3: CASSPGTSGGTDTQYF. The CDR3 coding sequence is TGTGCCAGCAGCCCGGGGACTAGCGGGGGCACAGATACGCAGTATTTT.

This clonotype was observed many times. The V call is TRBV28, the J call TRBJ1-6; D uncertain. Between the trimmed V and J ends, which lost 6 bases and 14 bases, there was a span of 17 bases. The germline V gene encodes CDR1 MDHEN and CDR2 SYDVKM. The CDR3 is 13 amino acids. CDR3 in amino acids: CASSSLGASSLHF. CDR3 nucleotide sequence: TGTGCCAGCAGCTCGCTTGGCGCGTCATCCCTCCACTTT.

The chain carries TRBV29-1 and TRBJ1-2; D unclear. The CDR3 length is 12 residues. The germline gives CDR1 SQVTM, CDR2 ANQGSEA. Deletions cut 0 bases from V and 6 bases from J, with 8 bases between. CDR3 bases: TGCAGCGTTGAAGATCCGAAGAATGGCTACACCTTC. Its protein is CSVEDPKNGYTF.

V gene TRBV7-8 combines with J gene TRBJ2-3; D unclear. V was cut by 0 bases and J by 12 bases, with 7 bases left in between. CDR3 size: 11 residues. The germline V gene encodes CDR1 SGHVS and CDR2 FQNEAQ. CDR3: CASSLAIVQYF. CDR3 DNA sequence: TGTGCCAGCAGCTTAGCAATAGTTCAGTATTTT.